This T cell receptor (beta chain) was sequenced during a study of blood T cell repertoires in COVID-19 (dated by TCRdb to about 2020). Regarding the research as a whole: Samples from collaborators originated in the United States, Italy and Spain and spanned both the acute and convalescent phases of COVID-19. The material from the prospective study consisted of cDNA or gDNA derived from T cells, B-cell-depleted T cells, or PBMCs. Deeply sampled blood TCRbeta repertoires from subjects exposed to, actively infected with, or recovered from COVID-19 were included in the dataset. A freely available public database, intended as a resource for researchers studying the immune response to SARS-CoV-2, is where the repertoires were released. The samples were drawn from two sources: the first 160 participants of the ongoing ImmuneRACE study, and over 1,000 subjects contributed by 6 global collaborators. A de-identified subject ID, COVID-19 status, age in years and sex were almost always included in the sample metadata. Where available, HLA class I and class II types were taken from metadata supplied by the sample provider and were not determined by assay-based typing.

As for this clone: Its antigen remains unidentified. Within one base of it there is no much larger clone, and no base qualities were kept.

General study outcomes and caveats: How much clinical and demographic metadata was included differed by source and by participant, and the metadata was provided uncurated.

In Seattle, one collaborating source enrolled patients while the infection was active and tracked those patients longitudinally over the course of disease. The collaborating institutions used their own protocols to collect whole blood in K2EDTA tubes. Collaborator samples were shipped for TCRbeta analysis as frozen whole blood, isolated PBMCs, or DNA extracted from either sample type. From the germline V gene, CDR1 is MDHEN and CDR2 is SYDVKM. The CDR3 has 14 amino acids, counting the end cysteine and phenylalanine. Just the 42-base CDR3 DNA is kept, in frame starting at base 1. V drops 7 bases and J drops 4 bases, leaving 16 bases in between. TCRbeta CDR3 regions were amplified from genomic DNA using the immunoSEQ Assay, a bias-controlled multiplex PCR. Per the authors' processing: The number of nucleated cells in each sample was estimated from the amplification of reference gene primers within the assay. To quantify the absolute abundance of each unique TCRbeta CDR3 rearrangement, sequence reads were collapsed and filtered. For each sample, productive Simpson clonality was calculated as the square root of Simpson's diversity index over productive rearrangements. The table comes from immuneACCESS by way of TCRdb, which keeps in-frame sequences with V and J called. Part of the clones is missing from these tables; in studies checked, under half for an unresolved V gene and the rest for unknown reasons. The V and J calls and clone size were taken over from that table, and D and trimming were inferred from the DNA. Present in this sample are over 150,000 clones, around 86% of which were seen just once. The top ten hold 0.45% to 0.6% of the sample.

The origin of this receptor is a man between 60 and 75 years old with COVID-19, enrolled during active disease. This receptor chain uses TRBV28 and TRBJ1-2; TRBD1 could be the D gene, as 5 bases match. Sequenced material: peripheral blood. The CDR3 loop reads CASKPPQGLYGYTF. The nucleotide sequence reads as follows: TGTGCCAGCAAACCCCCGCAGGGCCTCTATGGCTACACCTTC.